A single sample is the source of the 26 T cell receptor beta chains below, sequenced in a study of cytotoxic CD8 clonotypes in ibrutinib-treated CLL. Sequencing was performed with immunoSEQ multiplex PCR; in TCRdb, only in-frame clones are kept and a portion is missing. The table lists some 47,000 clones, roughly 57% of them singletons. This specimen consisted of PBMCs, obtained after 24 months of ibrutinib treatment. The receptors come from a human donor with chronic lymphocytic leukemia.

The genes are TRBV4-2 and TRBJ1-3, with TRBD1 matching 11 bases. CDR1 is LGHNA, CDR2 YNFKEQ, per germline. The CDR3 has 15 residues. J was trimmed by 8 bases and V by 4 bases; bases with no gene match: 7. DNA for the CDR3: TGTGCCAGCAGCCTCCAGGGACAGGGGGTAGACACCATATATTTT. The encoded protein is CASSLQGQGVDTIYF.

This clone was found a few times. This chain uses TRBV19 with TRBJ2-7; no clear D gene. Germline loops: CDR1 LNHDA, CDR2 SQIVND (reference sequence). CDR3 length: 14 residues. Trimming removed 4 bases from V and 2 bases from J, with 12 bases in between. As DNA, the CDR3 is TGTGCCAGTAGTAACTACGGTGCTACCTACGAGCAGTACTTC. Residues: CASSNYGATYEQYF.

The chain uses TRBV6-5 and TRBJ1-1, with D unclear. V was clipped by 5 bases and J by 4 bases, with 11 bases between them. The V gene's germline CDR1 is MNHEY and CDR2 SVGAGI. This CDR3 comprises 13 residues. CDR3 DNA: TGTGCCAGCAGTCCTAGCGTCTTCACTGAAGCTTTCTTT. It specifies CASSPSVFTEAFF.

This sequence joins TRBV6-1 and TRBJ2-7, with a weak D call TRBD2 (6 bases). V was clipped by 3 bases and J by 6 bases, with 12 bases between them. The CDR3 spans 13 residues. Germline V gene data show CDR1 as MNHNS and CDR2 as SASEGT. The CDR3 bases are TGTGCCAGCAGTGAGCGGGCGGGGAGCGAGCAGTACTTC. Its translation: CASSERAGSEQYF.

J is TRBJ1-1 and V is TRBV19; the D is unclear. There are 12 residues in the CDR3. Germline V gene sequence: CDR1 LNHDA, CDR2 SQIVND (reference sequence). V was trimmed by 7 bases and J by 11 bases, leaving 17 bases between them. CDR3 DNA: TGTGCCAGTACCTTAAACCTAGGCGAGGCTTTCTTT. Protein sequence: CASTLNLGEAFF.

CDR3 DNA sequence: TGTGCCAGCAGCGTGTCCGGGTCCGTCAGCGAGCAGTACTTC. Translated: CASSVSGSVSEQYF. The chain recombines TRBV9 with TRBJ2-7; no clear D. V gave up 2 bases and J gave up 6 bases, with 15 bases separating them. The germline CDR1 and CDR2 sequences are SGDLS and YYNGEE. The CDR3 covers 14 residues.

The chain joins TRBV11-2 to TRBJ2-7, with D possibly TRBD2 on 5 matching bases. The CDR3 runs to 11 residues. Germline-derived CDR1 and CDR2 are SGHAT and FQNNGV. The V and J ends lost 4 bases and 11 bases respectively, with 12 bases between them. CDR3 DNA sequence: TGTGCCAGCAGCTCCCGGGATTTAGAGTACTTC. Amino acid sequence: CASSSRDLEYF.

This chain links TRBV6-6 with TRBJ1-2, with a possible D match to TRBD1 (6 bases). The CDR3 sequence is 13 residues long. Trimming cost V 6 bases and J 3 bases, with 11 bases left between them. Germline CDR1 MNHNY, CDR2 SVGAGI (reference sequence). CDR3 amino acids: CASSNGQYYGYTF. The CDR3 nucleotides are TGTGCCAGCAGCAACGGACAGTACTATGGCTACACCTTC.

The chain recombines TRBV5-8 with TRBJ2-7; D remains unclear. The CDR3 sequence is 14 residues long. The V end lost 3 bases, the J end lost 1 base, and 11 bases lay between the germline ends. Germline loops: CDR1 SGHTS, CDR2 YDEGEE. As DNA, the CDR3 is TGTGCCAGCAGCTCACCCGACGGATCCTACGAGCAGTACTTC. It yields the protein CASSSPDGSYEQYF.

The genes are TRBV29-1 and TRBJ1-3, with D unresolved. The germline V gene has CDR1 SQVTM and CDR2 ANQGSEA. V lost 4 bases and J 0 bases, leaving 7 bases between the germline ends. CDR3 length: 13 amino acids. CDR3 protein: CSVVGSSGNTIYF. The CDR3 DNA sequence: TGCAGCGTTGTTGGGAGCTCTGGAAACACCATATATTTT.

V gene TRBV5-6 combines with J gene TRBJ1-5, with a weak D call TRBD1 (6 bases). This CDR3 is built from 14 residues. Germline assignment: CDR1 SGHDT and CDR2 YYEEEE. Trimming removed 3 bases at V and 2 bases at J, with 9 bases between. The CDR3 nucleotides are TGTGCCAGCAGCTGGAGGGGGGGCAATCAGCCCCAGCATTTT. Protein sequence: CASSWRGGNQPQHF.

This clone was recorded only once. The chain is built from TRBV11-2 and TRBJ1-2, with D possibly TRBD1 on 5 matching bases. Germline V gene sequence: CDR1 SGHAT, CDR2 FQNNGV. This CDR3 has 14 amino acids. The V end lost 5 bases, the J end lost 6 bases, and 16 bases lay between the germline ends. The CDR3: CASSAGTVGHGYTF. CDR3 DNA sequence: TGTGCCAGCAGCGCAGGGACGGTGGGACATGGCTACACCTTC.

The V gene is TRBV7-9, the J gene TRBJ2-7; 11 bases are shared with TRBD1. The CDR3 is 15 residues long. CDR1 SEHNR and CDR2 FQNEAQ come from the germline V gene (reference sequence). V lost 5 bases, J lost 4 bases, and 7 bases stayed unmatched. The CDR3 bases are TGTGCCAGCAGCCCCGGGACAGGGGGTTTATACGAGCAGTACTTC. Protein: CASSPGTGGLYEQYF.

The rearrangement links TRBV7-8 to TRBJ2-3, with TRBD1 matching 7 bases. The CDR3 covers 14 residues. Losses at the gene ends were 5 bases for V and 0 bases for J; bases not matched to a gene: 2. Germline CDR1 reads SGHVS; CDR2 reads FQNEAQ. The CDR3 DNA reads as TGTGCCAGCAGCACGGGACAGAGCACAGATACGCAGTATTTT. It specifies CASSTGQSTDTQYF.

The chain couples TRBV19 to TRBJ1-5; D is unclear. The CDR3 loop spans 14 amino acids. Trimming took 6 bases from V and 0 from J, leaving 9 bases between them. The germline V gene encodes CDR1 LNHDA and CDR2 SQIVND (reference sequence). The CDR3 nucleotides are TGTGCCAGTAGGTCCGGAAATAGCAATCAGCCCCAGCATTTT. This translates into CASRSGNSNQPQHF.

The chain is built from TRBV5-6 and TRBJ2-3; 8 nucleotides agree with TRBD2. Trimming took 10 bases from V and 0 from J; bases not matched to a gene: 10. This CDR3 is built from 15 residues. Looked up from germline, CDR1 is SGHDT and CDR2 is YYEEEE. DNA for the CDR3: TGTGCCGCCAGCCCCCCGGGGGGGAGCACAGATACGCAGTATTTT. Protein product: CAASPPGGSTDTQYF.

V and J are TRBV6-4 and TRBJ1-1; D is uncertain. Trimming removed 4 bases at V and 1 base at J, with 7 bases between. CDR3 length equals 13 residues. Looked up from germline, CDR1 is MRHNA and CDR2 is SNTAGT. CDR3 in amino acids: CASSARTNTEAFF. CDR3 coding DNA: TGTGCCAGCAGTGCGAGGACGAACACTGAAGCTTTCTTT.

This clone appeared a single time. This chain connects TRBV27 to TRBJ1-6; D is unclear. Germline CDR1 and CDR2: MNHEY and SMNVEV (reference sequence). V dropped 6 bases and J dropped 5 bases, with 5 bases sitting between them. The CDR3 length is 12 residues. CDR3 nucleotide sequence: TGTGCCAGCAGGGACCATAATTCACCCCTCCACTTT. This translates into CASRDHNSPLHF.

The rearrangement joins TRBV12-5 to TRBJ2-3; 8 bases are shared with TRBD2. Germline CDR1 and CDR2: LGHNT and FRNRAP. This CDR3 has 16 amino acids. V trimming: 3 bases; J trimming: 2 bases; junction bases outside the gene matches: 7. The CDR3 reads CASGFTSGAPTDTQYF. The DNA of the CDR3 is TGTGCTAGTGGTTTTACTAGCGGTGCCCCCACAGATACGCAGTATTTT.

This clone was observed many times. This chain joins TRBV5-1 and TRBJ1-1; 7 bases match TRBD1. V shed 5 bases and J 2 bases; nucleotides not matched to a gene: 6. Germline CDR1 and CDR2: SGHRS and YFSETQ. The CDR3 totals 14 residues. DNA of the CDR3: TGCGCCAGCAGACAGGGGAGTGGAAACACTGAAGCTTTCTTT. Protein: CASRQGSGNTEAFF.

The chain combines TRBV10-3 with TRBJ2-7, with 12 nucleotides matching TRBD1. Germline CDR1 reads ENHRY; CDR2 reads SYGVKD. V was pared by 0 bases and J by 5 bases, with 5 bases of the junction left unmatched. This CDR3 spans 16 amino acids. CDR3 in amino acids: CAISESGGQGANEQYF. The CDR3 DNA reads TGTGCCATCAGTGAGTCGGGGGGACAGGGGGCGAACGAGCAGTACTTC.

This clone showed up just a few times. In DNA form, the CDR3 reads TGTGCCAGCAGCTACGGACAGGGGTCCTACGAGCAGTACTTC. Protein: CASSYGQGSYEQYF. The J gene is TRBJ2-7, the V gene TRBV14; TRBD1 aligns across 9 bases. V was pared by 5 bases and J by 1 base, with 3 bases of the junction left unmatched. This CDR3 spans 14 amino acids. Germline CDR1 is SGHDN and CDR2 is FVKESK.

V usage is TRBV5-1 and J usage is TRBJ1-4, with TRBD1 matching over 9 bases. The CDR3 runs 15 residues. Trimming took 3 bases from V and 5 from J; bases not matched to a gene: 5. Germline loops: CDR1 SGHRS, CDR2 YFSETQ. DNA of the CDR3: TGCGCCAGCAGCTCGCTGGGGACAGGGAATGAAAAACTGTTTTTT. Its protein product is CASSSLGTGNEKLFF. The variable domain in full, completed from reference TRBV5-1 and TRBJ1-4, reads KAGVTQTPRYLIKTRGQQVTLSCSPISGHRSVSWYQQTPGQGLQFLFEYFSETQRNKGNFPGRFSGRQFSNSRSEMNVSTLELGDSALYLCASSSLGTGNEKLFFGSGTQLSVL.

This clone was seen a handful of times. This chain links TRBV11-3 with TRBJ2-5; D not resolved. CDR1 and CDR2 (germline): SGHNT, YENEEA. Trimming left V 5 bases short and J 4 bases short, with 11 bases between. The CDR3 extends over 13 amino acids. CDR3 loop: CASSRNMRETQYF. The CDR3 bases are TGTGCCAGCAGCCGTAACATGAGAGAGACCCAGTACTTC.

The gene calls are TRBV4-1 and TRBJ2-1; D gene unclear. The CDR3 contains 14 residues. V lost 0 bases and J lost 13, with 16 bases in between. CDR1 and CDR2 from the germline V gene are MGHRA and YSYEKL. In DNA, the CDR3 is TGCGCCAGCAGCCAAGAGTCGGGCCTATACATCCAGTTCTTC. Protein product: CASSQESGLYIQFF.

The gene calls are TRBV11-1 and TRBJ2-1, with TRBD2 as a possible D gene (6 bases). The V end was cut by 1 base, the J end by 9 bases, with 13 bases between. The CDR3 sequence is 14 residues long. Looked up from germline, CDR1 is SGHAT and CDR2 is FQDESV (reference sequence). The DNA for the CDR3 is TGTGCCAGCAGCTTAGGGCTAGTGGGGGGTGAGCAGTTCTTC. Its translation: CASSLGLVGGEQFF.